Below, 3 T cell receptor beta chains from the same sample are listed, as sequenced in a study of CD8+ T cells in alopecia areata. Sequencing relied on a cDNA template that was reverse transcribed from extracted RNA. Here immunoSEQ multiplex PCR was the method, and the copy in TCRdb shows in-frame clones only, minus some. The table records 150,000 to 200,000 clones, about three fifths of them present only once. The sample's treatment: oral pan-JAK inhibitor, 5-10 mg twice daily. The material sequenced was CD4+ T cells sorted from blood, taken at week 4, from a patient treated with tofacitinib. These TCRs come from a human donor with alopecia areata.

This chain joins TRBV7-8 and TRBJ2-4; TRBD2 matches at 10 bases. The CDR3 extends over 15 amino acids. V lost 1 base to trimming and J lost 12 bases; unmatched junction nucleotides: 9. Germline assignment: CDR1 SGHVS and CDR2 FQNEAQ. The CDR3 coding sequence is TGTGCCAGCAGCTTAGGAGCGGGGGGGCAAGGTCATCAGTACTTC. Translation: CASSLGAGGQGHQYF.

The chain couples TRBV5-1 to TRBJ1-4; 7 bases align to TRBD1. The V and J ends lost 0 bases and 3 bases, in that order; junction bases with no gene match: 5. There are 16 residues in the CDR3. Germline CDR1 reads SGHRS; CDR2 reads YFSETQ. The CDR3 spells CASSLGQGVANEKLFF. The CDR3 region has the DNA TGCGCCAGCAGCTTGGGGCAGGGGGTCGCTAATGAAAAACTGTTTTTT.

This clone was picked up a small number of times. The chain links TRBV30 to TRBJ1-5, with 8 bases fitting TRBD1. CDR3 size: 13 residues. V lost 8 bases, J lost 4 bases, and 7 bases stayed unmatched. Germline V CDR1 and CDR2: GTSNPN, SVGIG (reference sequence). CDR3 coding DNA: TGTGCCCTCCAGACAGGGGCTAATCAGCCCCAGCATTTT. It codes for CALQTGANQPQHF.